This T cell receptor (beta chain) was profiled in a study of spatial heterogeneity in lung cancer. Study-level information: Beta-chain sequences consistently outnumbered alpha-chain sequences in detection.

This CDR3 comprises 16 residues. Germline V gene lookup returns CDR1 LGHNA and CDR2 YNFKEQ. V dropped 4 bases and J dropped 0; count of bases not matched to a gene: 7. Noted time point: sample taken at primary tumor resection. Unsorted tumor, nontumor lung tissue or cryopreserved PBMC supplied the whole RNA. Patients with untreated early-stage non-small cell lung cancer, numbering around 71, were the donors. A unique molecular identifier was carried by every single TCR cDNA molecule. TCRdb re-derived calls from the 5' RACE reads in MiXCR, one entry per CDR3 protein. Of some 2,000 distinct CDR3 sequences in the sample, approximately 7.8% are singletons; the top ten hold 22%.

Sequencing used normal lung tissue next to the tumor, obtained at surgery. J is TRBJ1-1 and V is TRBV4-2, with 8 bases identical to TRBD1. This clonotype originated in a male donor with early-stage non-small cell lung cancer. The DNA of the CDR3 is TGTGCCAGCAGCCCCGGACAGGGTGCCATGAACACTGAAGCTTTCTTT. It specifies CASSPGQGAMNTEAFF.